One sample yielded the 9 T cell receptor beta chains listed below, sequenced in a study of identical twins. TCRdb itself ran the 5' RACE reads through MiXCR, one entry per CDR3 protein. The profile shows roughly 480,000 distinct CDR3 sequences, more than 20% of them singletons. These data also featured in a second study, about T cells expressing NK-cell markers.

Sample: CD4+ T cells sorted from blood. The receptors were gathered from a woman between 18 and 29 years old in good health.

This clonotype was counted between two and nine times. CDR3 DNA: TGTGCCAGCAGCGTAGTAGGTAGCGGGAACACTGAAGCTTTCTTT. Its translation: CASSVVGSGNTEAFF. The chain carries TRBV9 and TRBJ1-1; D not certain. Germline CDR1 and CDR2: SGDLS and YYNGEE. Deletions cut 0 bases from V and 1 base from J, with 10 bases between. The CDR3 runs to 15 residues.

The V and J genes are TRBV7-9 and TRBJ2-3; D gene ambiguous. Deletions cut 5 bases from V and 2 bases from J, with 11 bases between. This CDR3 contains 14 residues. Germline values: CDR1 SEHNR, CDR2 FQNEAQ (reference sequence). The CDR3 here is CASSPSGYTDTQYF. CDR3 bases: TGTGCCAGCAGCCCCTCCGGCTACACAGATACGCAGTATTTT. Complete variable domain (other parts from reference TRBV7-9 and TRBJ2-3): DTGVSQNPRHKITKRGQNVTFRCDPISEHNRLYWYRQTLGQGPEFLTYFQNEAQLEKSRLLSDRFSAERPKGSFSTLEIQRTEQGDSAMYLCASSPSGYTDTQYFGPGTRLTVL.

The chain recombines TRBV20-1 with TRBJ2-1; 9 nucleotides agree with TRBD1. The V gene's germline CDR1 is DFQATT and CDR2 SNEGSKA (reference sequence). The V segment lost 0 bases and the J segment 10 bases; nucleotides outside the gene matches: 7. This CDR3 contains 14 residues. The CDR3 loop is CSARDPRTGDEQFF. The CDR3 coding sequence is TGCAGTGCTAGAGATCCTCGGACAGGGGACGAGCAGTTCTTC.

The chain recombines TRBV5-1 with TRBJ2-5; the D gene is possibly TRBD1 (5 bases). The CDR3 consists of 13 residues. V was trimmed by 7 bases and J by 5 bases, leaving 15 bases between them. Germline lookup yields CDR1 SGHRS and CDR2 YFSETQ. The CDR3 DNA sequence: TGCGCCAGCGCGCAAGGGGCCTGGGAGACCCAGTACTTC. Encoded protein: CASAQGAWETQYF. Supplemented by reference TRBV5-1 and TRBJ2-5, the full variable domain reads KAGVTQTPRYLIKTRGQQVTLSCSPISGHRSVSWYQQTPGQGLQFLFEYFSETQRNKGNFPGRFSGRQFSNSRSEMNVSTLELGDSALYLCASAQGAWETQYFGPGTRLLVL.

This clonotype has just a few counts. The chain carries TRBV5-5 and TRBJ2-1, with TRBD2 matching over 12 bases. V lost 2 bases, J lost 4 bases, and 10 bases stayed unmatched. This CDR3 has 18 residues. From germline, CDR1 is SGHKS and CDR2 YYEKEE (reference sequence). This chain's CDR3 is CASSFPTNGLAGYNEQFF. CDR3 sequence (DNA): TGTGCCAGCAGCTTCCCGACGAATGGACTAGCGGGATACAATGAGCAGTTCTTC.

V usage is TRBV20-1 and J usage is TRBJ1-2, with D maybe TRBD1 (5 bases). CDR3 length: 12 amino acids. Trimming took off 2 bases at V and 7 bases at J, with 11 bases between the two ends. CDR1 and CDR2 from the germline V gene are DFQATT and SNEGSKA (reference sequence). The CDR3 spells CSARIPGGGYTF. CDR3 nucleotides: TGCAGTGCTAGAATTCCCGGGGGTGGCTACACCTTC.

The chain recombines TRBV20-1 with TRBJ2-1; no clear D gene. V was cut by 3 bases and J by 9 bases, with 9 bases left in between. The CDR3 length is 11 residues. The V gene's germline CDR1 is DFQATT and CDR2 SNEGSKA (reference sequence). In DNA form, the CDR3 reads TGCAGTGCTAGGGGTTATACTGAGCAGTTCTTC. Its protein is CSARGYTEQFF.

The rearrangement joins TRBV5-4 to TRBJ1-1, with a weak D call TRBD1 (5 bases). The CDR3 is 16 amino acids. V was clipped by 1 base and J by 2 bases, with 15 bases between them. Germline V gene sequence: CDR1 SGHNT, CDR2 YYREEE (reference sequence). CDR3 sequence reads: CASSLNGGVVNTEAFF. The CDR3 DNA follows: TGTGCCAGCAGCTTGAACGGGGGGGTCGTAAACACTGAAGCTTTCTTT.

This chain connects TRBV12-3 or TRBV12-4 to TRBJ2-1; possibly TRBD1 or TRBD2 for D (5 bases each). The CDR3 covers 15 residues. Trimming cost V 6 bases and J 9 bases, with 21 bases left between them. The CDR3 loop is CASRLTGPKRSEQFF. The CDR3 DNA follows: TGTGCCAGCAGGTTAACGGGACCAAAAAGGAGTGAGCAGTTCTTC.